This entry lists 15 T cell receptor beta chains sequenced from one sample in a study of blood T cell repertoires in COVID-19. Clones were sequenced by immunoSEQ multiplex PCR, and TCRdb holds only the in-frame ones, with some missing. The sample lists hundreds of thousands of clones, 80% to 90% occurring once. Sequenced: peripheral blood. These receptors originate from a woman between 45 and 60 years old with acute or convalescent COVID-19.

This chain uses TRBV5-1 with TRBJ2-2; 9 nucleotides match TRBD2. The V gene's germline CDR1 is SGHRS and CDR2 YFSETQ. Trimming took 3 bases from V and 4 from J; bases not matched to a gene: 4. There are 15 residues in the CDR3. The CDR3 DNA reads TGCGCCAGCAGCTACGCGGGAGGGCCCACCGGGGAGCTGTTTTTT. Translated: CASSYAGGPTGELFF.

This clone has only a few counts. CDR3 residues: CSASRTGLNEQYF. The CDR3 nucleotides read TGCAGTGCTAGTAGGACAGGGCTCAATGAGCAGTACTTC. The chain is built from TRBV20-1 and TRBJ2-7; TRBD1 matches at 8 bases. CDR1 DFQATT and CDR2 SNEGSKA come from the germline V gene (reference sequence). The CDR3 totals 13 residues. V was clipped by 3 bases and J by 7 bases; unmatched bases: 8.

This sequence joins TRBV28 and TRBJ2-1; a weak D match, TRBD2 (6 bases). This CDR3 contains 13 residues. Looked up from germline, CDR1 is MDHEN and CDR2 is SYDVKM. The V end was cut by 4 bases, the J end by 14 bases, with 18 bases between. The CDR3 loop is CASSSPAGLVEFF. As DNA, the CDR3 is TGTGCCAGCAGTTCACCAGCGGGCCTAGTGGAGTTCTTC.

This clone was seen only once. The V call is TRBV19, the J call TRBJ2-7; D may be TRBD2 (5 bases). The CDR3 extends over 13 amino acids. Trimming removed 3 bases from V and 7 bases from J, with 13 bases in between. The V gene's germline CDR1 is LNHDA and CDR2 SQIVND (reference sequence). CDR3 nucleotides: TGTGCCAGTAGTATGGGATTCCCGGGGGAGCAGTACTTC. It is translated as CASSMGFPGEQYF.

This chain joins TRBV28 and TRBJ2-7; 7 bases match TRBD2. V lost 5 bases and J lost 0; bases outside the gene matches: 4. This CDR3 region has 14 residues. Germline V gene lookup returns CDR1 MDHEN and CDR2 SYDVKM. As DNA, the CDR3 is TGTGCCAGCAGTGTCAGCGGGGTCTCCTACGAGCAGTACTTC. It is translated as CASSVSGVSYEQYF.

This clone has more than one count but fewer than ten. The rearrangement links TRBV7-2 to TRBJ2-5; TRBD2 is a possible D gene (7 bases). The CDR3 totals 15 residues. V was pared by 5 bases and J by 5 bases, with 18 bases between. Germline values: CDR1 SGHTA, CDR2 FQGNSA. The CDR3 coding sequence is TGTGCCAGCAGCCCTAGGGGGAGGGCGCGGGAGACCCAGTACTTC. This translates into CASSPRGRARETQYF.

The chain recombines TRBV7-2 with TRBJ2-2; 9 bases align to TRBD2. The trim removed 5 bases at V and 2 bases at J, leaving 6 bases unmatched. The CDR3 sequence is 16 residues long. The germline gives CDR1 SGHTA, CDR2 FQGNSA. DNA of the CDR3: TGTGCCAGCAGCGATAGCGGGAGTTATAACACCGGGGAGCTGTTTTTT. Its protein product is CASSDSGSYNTGELFF.

The rearrangement joins TRBV5-1 to TRBJ2-7; 7 positions agree with TRBD1. The CDR3 is 14 amino acids. Germline CDR1 and CDR2: SGHRS and YFSETQ. V shed 4 bases, J shed 3 bases, and the junction held 7 bases outside the gene matches. The CDR3 DNA follows: TGCGCCAGCAGCCCCCGGACAGGTGGCTACGAGCAGTACTTC. Its translation: CASSPRTGGYEQYF.

About this clone: The sample has other DNA sequences that encode this CDR3 too. V is TRBV19 and J is TRBJ2-1; 10 bases align to TRBD2. Germline V lookup: CDR1 LNHDA, CDR2 SQIVND (reference sequence). The CDR3 length is 15 residues. V gave up 5 bases and J gave up 0 bases; unmatched junction bases: 1. This chain's CDR3 is CASSASGGSYNEQFF. The CDR3 DNA follows: TGTGCCAGTAGTGCTAGCGGGGGCTCCTACAATGAGCAGTTCTTC.

The rearrangement uses TRBV10-2 and TRBJ2-7; 8 bases agree with TRBD1. CDR1 is WSHSY, CDR2 SAAADI, per germline. Unmatched junction bases numbered 9, after V lost 5 bases and J lost 0 bases. CDR3 length: 16 residues. CDR3 nucleotide sequence: TGCGCCAGCAGTCTGGGACAGGCGACAAGCTCCTACGAGCAGTACTTC. It is translated as CASSLGQATSSYEQYF.

A single count supports this clone. The CDR3: CATSVAGALRTQYF. For the CDR3, the DNA is TGTGCCACCAGCGTGGCAGGGGCCCTCAGGACCCAGTACTTC. The J gene is TRBJ2-5, the V gene TRBV15; possible D gene TRBD1, 6 bases. CDR3 length: 14 residues. V was trimmed by 5 bases and J by 7 bases, leaving 17 bases between them. The germline V gene has CDR1 LNHNV and CDR2 YYDKDF (reference sequence).

The chain carries TRBV7-2 and TRBJ2-6, with a weak D call TRBD1 (6 bases). Trimming pared 7 bases from V and 15 bases from J, leaving 19 bases between. This CDR3 spans 13 amino acids. From germline, CDR1 is SGHTA and CDR2 FQGNSA. CDR3 residues: CASTLTQGLDLTF. The DNA for the CDR3 is TGTGCCAGCACCCTAACACAGGGCCTCGACCTGACTTTC.

The chain carries TRBV6-6 and TRBJ2-2; 13 nucleotides line up with TRBD2. The V segment lost 5 bases and the J segment 5 bases; nucleotides outside the gene matches: 14. Per germline, CDR1 MNHNY and CDR2 SVGAGI (reference sequence). There are 19 residues in the CDR3. The CDR3 reads CASSRTGRGTSGKTGELFF. The CDR3 coding sequence is TGTGCCAGCAGTCGGACAGGGCGGGGGACTAGCGGGAAGACCGGGGAGCTGTTTTTT.

The chain combines TRBV24-1 with TRBJ2-5, with D possibly TRBD1 on 5 matching bases. Germline loops: CDR1 KGHDR, CDR2 SFDVKD. This CDR3 comprises 13 residues. V lost 3 bases and J 4 bases, leaving 8 bases between the germline ends. The CDR3 sequence is CATSDGAGETQYF. CDR3 DNA: TGTGCCACCAGTGATGGGGCAGGAGAGACCCAGTACTTC.

The chain employs TRBV5-4 and TRBJ2-5; D ambiguous. This CDR3 is built from 14 residues. V lost 2 bases, J lost 4 bases, and 12 bases lay in between. Germline loops: CDR1 SGHNT, CDR2 YYREEE (reference sequence). CDR3 sequence reads: CASSFEVDAETQYF. DNA for the CDR3: TGTGCCAGCAGCTTTGAGGTAGACGCAGAGACCCAGTACTTC.